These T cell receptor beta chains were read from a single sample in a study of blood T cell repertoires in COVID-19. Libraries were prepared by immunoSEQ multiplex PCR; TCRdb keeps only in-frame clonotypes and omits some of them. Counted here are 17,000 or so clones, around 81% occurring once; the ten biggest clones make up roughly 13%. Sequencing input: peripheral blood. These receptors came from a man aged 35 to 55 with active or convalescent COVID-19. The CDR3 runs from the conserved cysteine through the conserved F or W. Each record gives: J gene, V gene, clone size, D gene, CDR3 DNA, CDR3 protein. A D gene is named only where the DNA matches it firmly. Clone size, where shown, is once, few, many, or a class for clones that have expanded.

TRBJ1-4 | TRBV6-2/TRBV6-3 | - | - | TGTGCCAGCAGTTACGCGACAGGATGGGATGAAAAACTGTTTTTT | CASSYATGWDEKLFF
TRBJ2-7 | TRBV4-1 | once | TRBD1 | TGCGCCAGCAGCCAAGTTACGGGACAGGGATTATACGAGCAGTACTTC | CASSQVTGQGLYEQYF
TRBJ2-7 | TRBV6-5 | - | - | TGTGCCAGCAGTACCCCAGGGGTAGGGGAGCAGTACTTC | CASSTPGVGEQYF
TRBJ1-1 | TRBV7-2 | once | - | TGTGCCAGCAGCTTTGAGTCGGAGGGCGAAGCTTTCTTT | CASSFESEGEAFF
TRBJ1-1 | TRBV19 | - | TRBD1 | TGTGCCAGTAGTACGGGGGACAGGCGGTCCAACTACCAAGGGGCTTTCTTT | CASSTGDRRSNYQGAFF
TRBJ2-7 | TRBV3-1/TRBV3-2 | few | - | TGTGCCAGCAGCTCTCAGGGCATGAGCTCCTACGAGCAGTACTTC | CASSSQGMSSYEQYF
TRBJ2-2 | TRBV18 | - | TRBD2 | TGTGCCAGCTCACCAATCCGCGGGGGTTCGACCGGGGAGCTGTTTTTT | CASSPIRGGSTGELFF
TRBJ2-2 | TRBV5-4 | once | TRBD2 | TGTGCCAGCAGTCTCGGACTAGCGGGGGAGGGCGGGGAGCTGTTTTTT | CASSLGLAGEGGELFF
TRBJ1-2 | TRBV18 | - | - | TGTGCCAGCTCACAATTGACAGGTGCTGGCTACACCTTC | CASSQLTGAGYTF
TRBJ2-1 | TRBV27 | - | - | TGTGCCAGCACCCGAGGTGGTTTCAATGAGCAGTTCTTC | CASTRGGFNEQFF
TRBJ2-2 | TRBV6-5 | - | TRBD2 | TGTGCCAGCGCCTCGGCGGGGGACGCCGGGGAGCTGTTTTTT | CASASAGDAGELFF
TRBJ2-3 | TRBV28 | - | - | TGTGCCAGCAGCCTTACTTCCACAGATACGCAGTATTTT | CASSLTSTDTQYF
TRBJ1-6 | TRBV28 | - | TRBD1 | TGTGCCAGCAGTGTACGGACAGGGTCTAGTTCACCCCTCCACTTT | CASSVRTGSSSPLHF
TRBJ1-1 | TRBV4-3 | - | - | TGCGCCAGCAGCCAAGTAGGAGGGGCGATAGAAGCTTTCTTT | CASSQVGGAIEAFF
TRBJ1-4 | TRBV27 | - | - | TGTGCCAGCAGTTTGGGGGCTCCTAATGAAAAACTGTTTTTT | CASSLGAPNEKLFF
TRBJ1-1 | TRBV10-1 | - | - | TGCGCCACCCAGGGGTCGCCGAACACTGAAGCTTTCTTT | CATQGSPNTEAFF
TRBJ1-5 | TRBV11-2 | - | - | TGTGCCAGCAGCGCGGGGGGGACGGCAAGGGGGCCCCAGCATTTT | CASSAGGTARGPQHF
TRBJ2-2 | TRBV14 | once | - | TGTGCCAGCAGCCAAGGGTGGCCAAACACCGGGGAGCTGTTTTTT | CASSQGWPNTGELFF
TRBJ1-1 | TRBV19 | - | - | TGTGCCAGTAGTATGGGGGGGGAAGAAGCTTTCTTT | CASSMGGEEAFF
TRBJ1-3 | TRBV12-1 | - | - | TGTGCCAGCAGCCCCCGGGACAGCTCTGGAAACACCATATATTTT | CASSPRDSSGNTIYF
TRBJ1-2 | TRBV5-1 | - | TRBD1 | TGCGCCAGCAGGGAAACAGGGGATAACTATGGCTACACCTTC | CASRETGDNYGYTF
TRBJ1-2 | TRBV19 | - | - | TGTGCCAGTAGTTGGAGGGGGGGGCAAGGCTACACCTTC | CASSWRGGQGYTF
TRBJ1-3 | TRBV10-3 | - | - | TGTGCCGGCGGGGGCTCTGGAAACACCATATATTTT | CAGGGSGNTIYF
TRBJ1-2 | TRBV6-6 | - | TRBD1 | TGTGCCAGCAGCCGACAGGGGTGGGAAGGCTATGGCTACACCTTC | CASSRQGWEGYGYTF
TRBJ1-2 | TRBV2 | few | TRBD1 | TGTGCCAGCAACCCGACAGGGGGAAGAGGCTACACCTTC | CASNPTGGRGYTF
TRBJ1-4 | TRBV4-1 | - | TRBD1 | TGCGCCAGCAAGAGGGGGCAATTGGAGGAAAAACTGTTTTTT | CASKRGQLEEKLFF
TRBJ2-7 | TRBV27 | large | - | TGTGCCAGCAGCCAGGATCCCGCGCCCTACGAGCAGTACTTC | CASSQDPAPYEQYF
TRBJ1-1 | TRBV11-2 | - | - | TGTGCCAGCAGCTTCCAGGGCACTGAAGCTTTCTTT | CASSFQGTEAFF
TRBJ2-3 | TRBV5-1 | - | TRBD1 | TGCGCCAGCAGCACGAGGACAGGGAAAGGTACAGATACGCAGTATTTT | CASSTRTGKGTDTQYF
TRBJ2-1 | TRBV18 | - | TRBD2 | TGTGCCAGCTCACCACCTTTACGGGGGGGCCATAATGAGCAGTTCTTC | CASSPPLRGGHNEQFF
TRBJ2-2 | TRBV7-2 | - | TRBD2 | TGTGCCAGCAGCTTAGAAGCGGGGCGAAACACCGGGGAGCTGTTTTTT | CASSLEAGRNTGELFF
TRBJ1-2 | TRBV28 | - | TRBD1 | TGTGCCAGCAGACCGGGACAGAACTATGGCTACACCTTC | CASRPGQNYGYTF
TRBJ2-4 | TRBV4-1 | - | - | TGCGCCAGCAGCCAAGATGGAGGGGCAGGGGGAAACATTCAGTACTTC | CASSQDGGAGGNIQYF
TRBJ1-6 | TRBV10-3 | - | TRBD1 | TGTGCCATCAGTGGCAGACAGGGCGAAAATTCACCCCTCCACTTT | CAISGRQGENSPLHF
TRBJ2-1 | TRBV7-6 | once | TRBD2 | TGTGCCAGCAGCTTAGTGGGGCGGGGGAGATACAATGAGCAGTTCTTC | CASSLVGRGRYNEQFF
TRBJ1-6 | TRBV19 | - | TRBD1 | TGTGCCAGTAGGGTACCGGGACAGCCTAATTCACCCCTCCACTTT | CASRVPGQPNSPLHF
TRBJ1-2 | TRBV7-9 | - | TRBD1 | TGTGCCAGCAGCTTGGACAGGGGGCGCTACTATGGCTACACCTTC | CASSLDRGRYYGYTF
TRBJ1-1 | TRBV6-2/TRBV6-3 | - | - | TGTGCCAGCAGTTACTCCTCGGGGTACACTGAAGCTTTCTTT | CASSYSSGYTEAFF
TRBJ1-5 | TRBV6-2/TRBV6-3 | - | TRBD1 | TGTGCCAGCAGCCACGACAGGGTTCAGCCCCAGCATTTT | CASSHDRVQPQHF